Shown below are 32 T cell receptor beta chains from a single sample sequenced in a study of T cell responses to AZD1222 COVID-19 vaccine. Using immunoSEQ multiplex PCR, the repertoire was profiled, and TCRdb retains in-frame clones only, with some absent. Of 140,000 to 150,000 clones in the sample, about nine tenths were seen once. The starting material was peripheral blood, obtained on day 0 of MenACWY control vaccination. The receptor source for this set is an adult in good health.

The gene calls are TRBV28 and TRBJ1-1, with D possibly matching TRBD1 (6 bases). The CDR3 has 16 residues. The germline CDR1 and CDR2 sequences are MDHEN and SYDVKM. V gave up 0 bases and J gave up 3 bases, with 14 bases separating them. CDR3 nucleotide sequence: TGTGCCAGCAGTTTATGGGGGGCGGCTTTGGACACTGAAGCTTTCTTT. Translating it yields CASSLWGAALDTEAFF.

This clone was detected only once. The chain links TRBV19 to TRBJ1-6; D is ambiguous. This CDR3 spans 12 amino acids. The germline V and J ends were trimmed by 4 bases and 10 bases, with 8 bases remaining between them. In germline, CDR1 is LNHDA, CDR2 SQIVND (reference sequence). CDR3 bases: TGTGCCAGTAGTAGGGCAGGATCACCCCTCCACTTT. It is translated as CASSRAGSPLHF.

The rearrangement uses TRBV28 and TRBJ2-1; D is uncertain. This CDR3 is built from 13 residues. V gave up 6 bases and J gave up 2 bases, with 8 bases separating them. From germline, CDR1 is MDHEN and CDR2 SYDVKM. CDR3 region: CASSPPAYNEQFF. The CDR3 DNA follows: TGTGCCAGCAGCCCCCCGGCCTACAATGAGCAGTTCTTC.

The chain employs TRBV5-4 and TRBJ2-1; the D gene is possibly TRBD1 (6 bases). Germline V gives CDR1 SGHNT, CDR2 YYREEE (reference sequence). The V and J ends lost 4 bases and 5 bases respectively, with 13 bases between them. The CDR3 extends over 14 amino acids. In DNA form, the CDR3 reads TGTGCCAGCAGCATCGGGACAAGCGACAATGAGCAGTTCTTC. The encoded protein is CASSIGTSDNEQFF.

V is TRBV20-1 and J is TRBJ2-1; D perhaps matches TRBD1 (6 bases). This CDR3 contains 11 residues. The ends were cut back, 7 bases at V and 4 bases at J, with 8 bases in the middle. Germline V gives CDR1 DFQATT, CDR2 SNEGSKA (reference sequence). The CDR3 sequence is CSGQDYNEQFF. CDR3 sequence (DNA): TGCAGTGGACAGGATTACAATGAGCAGTTCTTC.

This clone was counted between two and nine times. The CDR3 coding sequence is TGCGCCAGCAGCCAAGCCGAGGGTAGGGCCGGGGGGAAGCAGTACTTC. This sequence encodes CASSQAEGRAGGKQYF. The chain carries TRBV4-1 and TRBJ2-7; 7 nucleotides align to TRBD2. Germline CDR1 MGHRA, CDR2 YSYEKL. V trimming: 1 base; J trimming: 8 bases; junction bases outside the gene matches: 14. CDR3 size: 16 residues.

The rearrangement joins TRBV5-1 to TRBJ2-7; the D gene is possibly TRBD1 (5 bases). Trimming stripped 0 bases from V and 4 bases from J, with 8 bases between. The CDR3 has 13 amino acids. In germline, CDR1 is SGHRS, CDR2 YFSETQ. As DNA, the CDR3 is TGCGCCAGCAGCTTGGGGGGCCAGTACGAGCAGTACTTC. This gives the protein CASSLGGQYEQYF.

This chain connects TRBV21-1 to TRBJ1-6. TRBV21-1 corresponds to a pseudogene. This CDR3 is 10 amino acids long. This chain's CDR3 is CARKGPPLHF. The CDR3 region has the DNA TGTGCCAGAAAAGGTCCACCCCTCCACTTT.

V is TRBV11-2 and J is TRBJ1-3; no clear D gene. This CDR3 region has 16 residues. The V end lost 3 bases, the J end lost 0 bases, and 12 bases lay between the germline ends. Per the germline V gene, CDR1 is SGHAT and CDR2 is FQNNGV. The CDR3 here is CASSFGQTNSGNTIYF. CDR3 bases: TGTGCCAGCAGCTTCGGCCAGACGAACTCTGGAAACACCATATATTTT.

The CDR3, as DNA: TGTGCCAGTAGTGGCCAGGGGGAGAGAGCCTACGAGCAGTACTTC. Protein: CASSGQGERAYEQYF. The chain recombines TRBV19 with TRBJ2-7; TRBD1 aligns across 7 bases. Trimming cost V 5 bases and J 2 bases; bases outside gene matches: 9. Germline V gene sequence: CDR1 LNHDA, CDR2 SQIVND (reference sequence). This CDR3 comprises 15 residues.

The chain employs TRBV27 and TRBJ2-6; D may be TRBD1 or TRBD2 (5 bases each). CDR1 is MNHEY, CDR2 SMNVEV, per germline (reference sequence). Trimming took off 1 base at V and 3 bases at J, with 13 bases between the two ends. This CDR3 region has 17 residues. The CDR3 DNA is TGTGCCAGCAGTTTATGGACCAGAGGGGATGGGGCCAACGTCCTGACTTTC. Residues: CASSLWTRGDGANVLTF. Full variable domain (outside the CDR3, taken from reference TRBV27 and TRBJ2-6): EAQVTQNPRYLITVTGKKLTVTCSQNMNHEYMSWYRQDPGLGLRQIYYSMNVEVTDKGDVPEGYKVSRKEKRNFPLILESPSPNQTSLYFCASSLWTRGDGANVLTFGAGSRLTVL.

The chain couples TRBV12-5 to TRBJ2-1, with no clear D. Trimming removed 7 bases from V and 6 bases from J, with 16 bases in between. Per the germline V gene, CDR1 is LGHNT and CDR2 is FRNRAP. The CDR3 has 14 amino acids. CDR3 in amino acids: CASASGEISNEQFF. In DNA form, the CDR3 reads TGTGCTAGTGCCTCCGGAGAAATTTCCAATGAGCAGTTCTTC.

For the CDR3, the DNA is TGTGCCAGCAGTTATTCGGGATGGGTGGATACGCAGTATTTT. It is translated as CASSYSGWVDTQYF. The rearrangement uses TRBV6-5 and TRBJ2-3, with D tentatively TRBD2 (5 bases). The CDR3 covers 14 residues. The V gene's germline CDR1 is MNHEY and CDR2 SVGAGI. V dropped 3 bases and J dropped 6 bases, with 13 bases sitting between them.

This chain connects TRBV5-1 to TRBJ2-7, with 7 bases fitting TRBD1. Germline CDR1 is SGHRS and CDR2 is YFSETQ. With 4 bases clipped from V and 5 bases from J, the junction kept 6 bases outside the gene matches. The CDR3 has 13 residues. CDR3 amino acids: CASSLTGDHEQYF. The CDR3 DNA follows: TGCGCCAGCAGCCTTACAGGGGACCACGAGCAGTACTTC.

This clone appeared a single time. V gene TRBV4-2 combines with J gene TRBJ1-4; tentative D call: TRBD1 (5 bases). The germline CDR1 and CDR2 sequences are LGHNA and YNFKEQ. This CDR3 has 16 amino acids. V lost 4 bases to trimming and J lost 7 bases, with 19 bases between them. DNA for the CDR3: TGTGCCAGCAGCCCGGACCCCGGGACCGCAAGTGAAAAACTGTTTTTT. Translated, it gives CASSPDPGTASEKLFF.

The V call is TRBV27, the J call TRBJ1-2, with D hard to call. The V end was cut by 4 bases, the J end by 8 bases, with 20 bases between. CDR3 size: 15 residues. Germline V gene sequence: CDR1 MNHEY, CDR2 SMNVEV (reference sequence). The CDR3 bases are TGTGCCAGCAGTTCCCGGACCGGCGGTTTGCTGGGCTACACCTTC. It is translated as CASSSRTGGLLGYTF.

This rearrangement joins TRBV5-1 to TRBJ2-5; D might be TRBD1 or TRBD2, each matching 5 bases. Germline CDR1 and CDR2: SGHRS and YFSETQ. With 4 bases removed from V and 1 base from J, the gap between germline ends came to 11 bases. The CDR3 is made up of 14 amino acids. Here the CDR3 reads CASSVGTVQETQYF. The CDR3 coding sequence is TGCGCCAGCAGCGTCGGGACGGTCCAAGAGACCCAGTACTTC.

V gene TRBV7-2 combines with J gene TRBJ2-7; 7 bases align to TRBD1. CDR1 SGHTA and CDR2 FQGNSA come from the germline V gene. J lost 5 bases, V lost 1 base, and 5 bases had no gene match. This CDR3 has 14 amino acids. The CDR3 nucleotides are TGTGCCAGCAGCTTAGGACAGGGTGGACACGAGCAGTACTTC. It encodes CASSLGQGGHEQYF. Combining the CDR3 with reference TRBV7-2 and TRBJ2-7 gives the whole variable domain GAGVSQSPSNKVTEKGKDVELRCDPISGHTALYWYRQSLGQGLEFLIYFQGNSAPDKSGLPSDRFSAERTGGSVSTLTIQRTQQEDSAVYLCASSLGQGGHEQYFGPGTRLTVT.

CDR3 residues: CASSPAQQLNTGELFF. The DNA for the CDR3 is TGTGCCAGCTCACCAGCGCAACAGTTGAACACCGGGGAGCTGTTTTTT. This sequence joins TRBV18 and TRBJ2-2; D is uncertain. The V gene's germline CDR1 is KGHSH and CDR2 LQKENI. V gave up 2 bases and J gave up 1 base, with 11 bases separating them. CDR3 length: 16 amino acids. Variable domain in full (rest from reference TRBV18 and TRBJ2-2): NAGVMQNPRHLVRRRGQEARLRCSPMKGHSHVYWYRQLPEEGLKFMVYLQKENIIDESGMPKERFSAEFPKEGPSILRIQQVVRGDSAAYFCASSPAQQLNTGELFFGEGSRLTVL.

The CDR3 loop reads CASSLLAGAGEQYF. The CDR3 nucleotides read TGTGCCAGCAGTTTATTAGCGGGAGCGGGGGAGCAGTACTTC. The J gene is TRBJ2-7, the V gene TRBV28; TRBD2 aligns across 9 bases. This CDR3 region has 14 residues. Trimming cost V 1 base and J 7 bases; bases outside gene matches: 5. Germline V gene sequence: CDR1 MDHEN, CDR2 SYDVKM.

The rearrangement uses TRBV5-1 and TRBJ1-2; D remains ambiguous. The CDR3 sequence is 13 residues long. Per the germline V gene, CDR1 is SGHRS and CDR2 is YFSETQ. The V and J ends lost 4 bases and 3 bases respectively, with 10 bases between them. The CDR3 DNA reads as TGCGCCAGCAGCCTAATGAGGGACTATGGCTACACCTTC. Protein: CASSLMRDYGYTF.

The chain combines TRBV6-5 with TRBJ1-2; the D gene is possibly TRBD1 (6 bases). This CDR3 is 14 amino acids long. The germline gives CDR1 MNHEY, CDR2 SVGAGI. V shed 5 bases and J shed 7 bases, with 17 bases lying between them. The CDR3 sequence is CASSPLGGQFGYTF. The DNA for the CDR3 is TGTGCCAGCAGTCCACTTGGGGGGCAGTTTGGCTACACCTTC.

This clone is a singleton in its sample. This chain links TRBV19 with TRBJ2-1; TRBD2 is a possible D gene (5 bases). Germline lookup yields CDR1 LNHDA and CDR2 SQIVND (reference sequence). Trimming stripped 2 bases from V and 0 bases from J, with 11 bases between. The CDR3 is 16 residues long. The CDR3 region is CASSITSGSSYNEQFF. CDR3 in DNA: TGTGCCAGTAGTATAACGAGCGGAAGCTCCTACAATGAGCAGTTCTTC.

This clone was seen a few times. This chain uses TRBV6-6 with TRBJ1-2; TRBD1 matches at 7 bases. The V segment lost 5 bases and the J segment 6 bases; nucleotides outside the gene matches: 18. This CDR3 is built from 17 residues. Germline lookup yields CDR1 MNHNY and CDR2 SVGAGI (reference sequence). The CDR3 nucleotides are TGTGCCAGCAGTCCCCATTTTTTGGAGGGGGCAACGGATGGCTACACCTTC. Amino acids: CASSPHFLEGATDGYTF.

The CDR3 bases are TGTGCCAGCAGCATCGGACTGAATCAGCCCCAGCATTTT. This sequence encodes CASSIGLNQPQHF. The V and J genes are TRBV7-2 and TRBJ1-5; D gene unclear. Trimming removed 5 bases at V and 4 bases at J, with 9 bases between. In germline, CDR1 is SGHTA, CDR2 FQGNSA. The CDR3 consists of 13 residues.

The CDR3: CASGRVTEAFF. Here the CDR3 DNA reads TGTGCCAGCGGCAGGGTTACTGAAGCTTTCTTT. The chain links TRBV6-6 to TRBJ1-1; D is possibly TRBD1 (5 bases). The CDR3 covers 11 residues. Per the germline V gene, CDR1 is MNHNY and CDR2 is SVGAGI (reference sequence). V gave up 8 bases and J gave up 5 bases, with 9 bases separating them.

The chain couples TRBV20-1 to TRBJ2-7; D may match TRBD1 or TRBD2 (7 bases each). Germline-derived CDR1 and CDR2 are DFQATT and SNEGSKA (reference sequence). CDR3 length: 14 amino acids. The V end was cut by 3 bases, the J end by 3 bases, with 15 bases between. CDR3 region: CSASGRGRGYEQYF. The CDR3 DNA reads as TGCAGTGCTAGTGGGAGGGGGCGCGGCTACGAGCAGTACTTC.

The chain recombines TRBV5-1 with TRBJ2-5; D unclear. V was clipped by 0 bases and J by 5 bases, with 8 bases between them. This CDR3 contains 13 residues. Germline values: CDR1 SGHRS, CDR2 YFSETQ. The CDR3 nucleotides read TGCGCCAGCAGCTTGGTGGTCAGGGAGACCCAGTACTTC. It yields the protein CASSLVVRETQYF.

This rearrangement joins TRBV27 to TRBJ2-3; TRBD2 matches 8 bases. From germline, CDR1 is MNHEY and CDR2 SMNVEV (reference sequence). Trimming at V came to 4 bases and at J to 2 bases, leaving 5 bases not matched to a gene. This CDR3 is 15 amino acids long. CDR3 amino acids: CASSSAGGTTDTQYF. For the CDR3, the DNA is TGTGCCAGCAGTTCTGCGGGGGGCACCACAGATACGCAGTATTTT.

This chain connects TRBV12-3 or TRBV12-4 to TRBJ1-2, with D possibly being TRBD1 (5 bases). This CDR3 comprises 11 residues. V gave up 3 bases and J gave up 6 bases, with 5 bases separating them. The CDR3 coding sequence is TGTGCCAGCAGTTTGGGGGATGGCTACACCTTC. Residues: CASSLGDGYTF.

This chain joins TRBV2 and TRBJ2-3; 8 bases are shared with TRBD1. Unmatched junction bases numbered 5, after V lost 6 bases and J lost 3 bases. The germline CDR1 and CDR2 sequences are SNHLY and FYNNEI. The CDR3 runs 14 residues. The CDR3 DNA sequence: TGTGCCAGCAGCGGACAGGGAAGGACAGATACGCAGTATTTT. Translating it yields CASSGQGRTDTQYF.

V gene TRBV7-9 combines with J gene TRBJ1-6; maybe TRBD1 (5 bases). The CDR3 covers 14 residues. V shed 4 bases and J shed 6 bases, with 10 bases lying between them. In germline, CDR1 is SEHNR, CDR2 FQNEAQ (reference sequence). CDR3 nucleotide sequence: TGTGCCAGCAGCTCGGGACTTGTTAATTCACCCCTCCACTTT. Its protein is CASSSGLVNSPLHF.